What follows is one T cell receptor beta chain and its context. Its antigen is still unknown. This sample stems from a study of blood T cells in healthy people across ages. The junction had 12 bases not matched to a gene; V was cut back by 5 bases and J by 6 bases. Germline V CDR1 and CDR2: PRHDT, FYEKMQ (reference sequence). The CDR3 is made up of 16 amino acids. Primers used in a second PCR of roughly 7 to 12 cycles were a sample-barcoded 5' primer and a J-beta primer mix. Via MiXCR, TCRdb re-called the 5' RACE reads, giving one row per CDR3 protein. Among about 780,000 distinct CDR3 sequences listed, more than 35% were seen once. The authors isolated at least 6 million PBMCs per sample. Whole-study results and caveats: While age rose, TCR beta diversity per million T cells dropped in a roughly linear way. Estimates drawn from one million T cells were deemed to understate diversity.

The material sequenced was blood. This chain connects TRBV13 to TRBJ2-3; 9 positions match TRBD2. This TCR was recovered from an older man in good health. The CDR3 bases are TGTGCCAGCAGCCGAACCGAGCGGGAGGAAGCGGATACGCAGTATTTT. It translates to CASSRTEREEADTQYF. Drawing the rest from reference TRBV13 and TRBJ2-3, the complete variable domain is AAGVIQSPRHLIKEKRETATLKCYPIPRHDTVYWYQQGPGQDPQFLISFYEKMQSDKGSIPDRFSAQQFSDYHSELNMSSLELGDSALYFCASSRTEREEADTQYFGPGTRLTVL.